These 16 T cell receptor beta chains originate from one sample sequenced in a study of T cells in Graves' hyperthyroidism and ophthalmopathy. Amplified TCR beta CDR3 regions came from RNA transcripts. HTBI primers were the set used in a first-round RT-PCR of the TCR CDR3. TCRdb itself ran the multiplex PCR reads through MiXCR, one entry per CDR3 protein. Here the sample spans roughly 280,000 distinct CDR3 sequences, roughly 22% being singletons. The sample taken for sequencing was blood. Receptors originate from a man aged 25 to 40 with Graves' ophthalmopathy.

The rearrangement joins TRBV29-1 to TRBJ2-3; D remains ambiguous. Trimming took 6 bases from V and 3 from J, leaving 10 bases between them. The CDR3 runs to 12 residues. CDR1 is SQVTM and CDR2 is ANQGSEA in the germline V gene. The DNA for the CDR3 is TGCAGCGTACCGACCAGGACAGATACGCAGTATTTT. Translating it yields CSVPTRTDTQYF.

The chain has TRBV5-1 and TRBJ1-5; 9 bases match TRBD1. The germline CDR1 and CDR2 sequences are SGHRS and YFSETQ. There are 15 residues in the CDR3. Losses at the gene ends were 3 bases for V and 6 bases for J; bases not matched to a gene: 7. CDR3 coding DNA: TGCGCCAGCAGCTGGGGAACAGGGGGCAGTCAGCCCCAGCATTTT. Protein product: CASSWGTGGSQPQHF. Looking up the rest from reference TRBV5-1 and TRBJ1-5 gives the full variable domain: KAGVTQTPRYLIKTRGQQVTLSCSPISGHRSVSWYQQTPGQGLQFLFEYFSETQRNKGNFPGRFSGRQFSNSRSEMNVSTLELGDSALYLCASSWGTGGSQPQHFGDGTRLSIL.

CDR3 sequence reads: CASTAGAEQYF. The CDR3 region has the DNA TGTGCCAGTACCGCCGGGGCCGAGCAGTACTTC. The chain uses TRBV19 and TRBJ2-7; D is perhaps TRBD1 or TRBD2 (5 bases each). This CDR3 has 11 amino acids. Germline CDR1 reads LNHDA; CDR2 reads SQIVND (reference sequence). The V end lost 7 bases, the J end lost 6 bases, and 10 bases lay between the germline ends.

V usage is TRBV12-3 or TRBV12-4 and J usage is TRBJ2-5; unclear D gene. The CDR3 is 13 residues long. With 3 bases removed from V and 2 bases from J, the gap between germline ends came to 7 bases. The CDR3 nucleotides are TGTGCCAGCAGTTTGCAGGAACAAGAGACCCAGTACTTC. Translation: CASSLQEQETQYF.

Only a few counts were recorded for this clonotype. This chain joins TRBV2 and TRBJ1-2, with no clear D. Germline loops: CDR1 SNHLY, CDR2 FYNNEI. The CDR3 is made up of 12 amino acids. V lost 9 bases, J lost 3 bases, and 11 bases lay in between. CDR3 sequence: CASSIKDYGYTF. The CDR3 bases are TGTGCCAGTAGTATAAAGGACTATGGCTACACCTTC.

This clonotype was seen a few times. This chain uses TRBV12-3 or TRBV12-4 with TRBJ2-1; the match to TRBD2 covers 9 bases. The V gene end was trimmed by 8 bases and the J gene end by 4 bases; junction bases not matched to a gene: 9. CDR3 length equals 15 residues. CDR3 in amino acids: CASGLTSGRYNEQFF. Here the CDR3 DNA reads TGTGCCAGCGGCCTTACTAGCGGGCGGTACAATGAGCAGTTCTTC.

The chain combines TRBV7-2 with TRBJ2-1; the D gene could be TRBD1 or TRBD2 (5 bases each). Germline V CDR1 and CDR2: SGHTA, FQGNSA. V was shortened by 4 bases and J by 0 bases, with 13 bases between the two germline ends. CDR3 length: 16 residues. CDR3 sequence (DNA): TGTGCCAGCAGCTCGGACGGGACCCGCTCCTACAATGAGCAGTTCTTC. Translated: CASSSDGTRSYNEQFF.

The rearrangement joins TRBV2 to TRBJ2-7; TRBD2 agrees at 15 bases. This CDR3 comprises 17 residues. Looked up from germline, CDR1 is SNHLY and CDR2 is FYNNEI. With 5 bases clipped from V and 1 base from J, the junction kept 6 bases outside the gene matches. The CDR3 spells CASSTGTSGRTSYEQYF. CDR3 DNA: TGTGCCAGCAGTACCGGGACTAGCGGGAGGACATCCTACGAGCAGTACTTC.

The chain combines TRBV7-9 with TRBJ2-1, with 8 positions matching TRBD2. The germline gives CDR1 SEHNR, CDR2 FQNEAQ (reference sequence). The CDR3 extends over 16 amino acids. V dropped 5 bases and J dropped 4; count of bases not matched to a gene: 10. The CDR3 coding sequence is TGTGCCAGCAGCCTCCCTTTGACTAGCGTTTACAATGAGCAGTTCTTC. It yields the protein CASSLPLTSVYNEQFF.

This clonotype was detected only a few times. V usage is TRBV27 and J usage is TRBJ2-1, with 7 positions matching TRBD2. This CDR3 contains 17 residues. V lost 5 bases, J lost 8 bases, and 18 bases stayed unmatched. Per the germline V gene, CDR1 is MNHEY and CDR2 is SMNVEV (reference sequence). This CDR3 is CASSPLNYSERGDEQFF. The CDR3 DNA follows: TGTGCCAGCAGTCCCTTAAATTATAGCGAGCGGGGAGATGAGCAGTTCTTC.

This clonotype was observed at least ten times. The rearrangement links TRBV5-6 to TRBJ1-1; 7 bases align to TRBD1. The CDR3 is 15 residues long. The junction had 10 bases not matched to a gene; V was cut back by 5 bases and J by 3 bases. Germline CDR1 and CDR2: SGHDT and YYEEEE. The CDR3: CASRPTDRDYTEAFF. DNA for the CDR3: TGTGCCAGCAGACCCACCGACAGGGATTACACTGAAGCTTTCTTT.

In the case of this clonotype: This may arise from a read error, as a much more abundant clone is one base away. The genes are TRBV2 and TRBJ1-1; D uncertain. This CDR3 has 10 residues. Germline V gene data show CDR1 as SNHLY and CDR2 as FYNNEI. The CDR3 here is CASRGTEALF. In DNA form, the CDR3 reads TGTGCCAGCAGGGGCACTGAAGCTCTCTTT. Combining the CDR3 with reference TRBV2 and TRBJ1-1 gives the whole variable domain EPEVTQTPSHQVTQMGQEVILRCVPISNHLYFYWYRQILGQKVEFLVSFYNNEISEKSEIFDDQFSVERPDGSNFTLKIRSTKLEDSAMYFCASRGTEALFGQGTRLTVV.

This sequence joins TRBV5-5 and TRBJ2-3; 12 bases are a match to TRBD1. The CDR3 covers 18 residues. V dropped 4 bases and J dropped 3; count of bases not matched to a gene: 12. Germline assignment: CDR1 SGHKS and CDR2 YYEKEE (reference sequence). The CDR3 here is CASSPSVWGQGATDTQYF. CDR3 nucleotide sequence: TGTGCCAGCAGCCCGTCGGTTTGGGGACAGGGGGCAACAGATACGCAGTATTTT.

The rearrangement uses TRBV14 and TRBJ2-1, with 8 bases aligning to TRBD2. Looked up from germline, CDR1 is SGHDN and CDR2 is FVKESK. This CDR3 has 15 amino acids. After removal of 3 bases from V and 7 bases from J, the junction contained 8 bases not matched to a gene. The CDR3 loop reads CASSQSGSAGNEQFF. CDR3 nucleotides: TGTGCCAGCAGCCAGAGCGGGAGCGCGGGGAATGAGCAGTTCTTC. Full variable domain (missing parts from reference TRBV14 and TRBJ2-1): EAGVTQFPSHSVIEKGQTVTLRCDPISGHDNLYWYRRVMGKEIKFLLHFVKESKQDESGMPNNRFLAERTGGTYSTLKVQPAELEDSGVYFCASSQSGSAGNEQFFGPGTRLTVL.

To note about this clonotype: A read error is possible here, since a much larger clone lies one base away. The chain recombines TRBV28 with TRBJ2-7; TRBD2 agrees at 7 bases. CDR3 length equals 13 residues. With 8 bases clipped from V and 7 bases from J, the junction kept 11 bases outside the gene matches. Germline CDR1 is MDHEN and CDR2 is SYDVKM. This CDR3 is CASAGEERREQYF. The CDR3 DNA reads as TGTGCCAGCGCGGGGGAGGAACGGCGTGAGCAGTACTTC.

V usage is TRBV19 and J usage is TRBJ1-2; tentatively, D is TRBD1 (5 bases). Trimming took off 6 bases at V and 8 bases at J, with 19 bases between the two ends. The germline gives CDR1 LNHDA, CDR2 SQIVND (reference sequence). The CDR3 extends over 14 amino acids. The CDR3 DNA reads as TGTGCCAGTAGCCTGGACACTTTCAGGGACGGCTACACCTTC. Translation: CASSLDTFRDGYTF.